These 21 T cell receptor beta chains originate from one sample sequenced in a study of vaccination effects on CD4 cells after COVID-19. Sequencing in the ViraFEST assay came after antigen-specific CD4+ T cells had been expanded with viral peptide pools, which were used to stimulate PBMC. Researchers isolated CD4+ T cells once less than twelve days of culture had elapsed. All study participants received two doses of BNT162b2 or mRNA-1273 vaccine. Profiled with immunoSEQ multiplex PCR; TCRdb holds only in-frame clones, not every one. The sample shows 30,000 or so clones, around four fifths of them seen only once. What these receptors recognize is not known. The sequences come from CD4+ T cells from PBMCs cultured with HCoV-NL63 spike peptides, collected after COVID-19 vaccination. The source is a human donor who received a COVID-19 vaccine.

The rearrangement links TRBV27 to TRBJ1-6; no reliable D call. CDR3 length equals 15 residues. The germline gives CDR1 MNHEY, CDR2 SMNVEV (reference sequence). V shed 3 bases and J shed 3 bases, with 9 bases lying between them. CDR3 bases: TGTGCCAGCAGTTTGTCAGAGTTCTATAATTCACCCCTCCACTTT. It specifies CASSLSEFYNSPLHF.

This chain connects TRBV7-9 to TRBJ2-7, with TRBD2 matching 11 bases. Germline assignment: CDR1 SEHNR and CDR2 FQNEAQ (reference sequence). The CDR3 spans 13 residues. V lost 7 bases, J lost 10 bases, and 9 bases stayed unmatched. The CDR3 loop is CASTYGTSGYQYF. The CDR3 DNA sequence: TGTGCCAGCACCTATGGGACTAGCGGTTATCAGTACTTC.

The gene calls are TRBV11-2 and TRBJ1-6, with unresolved D. Trimming took 5 bases from V and 0 from J, leaving 11 bases between them. Per the germline V gene, CDR1 is SGHAT and CDR2 is FQNNGV. The CDR3 extends over 16 amino acids. This CDR3 is CASSPQAGSYNSPLHF. CDR3 in DNA: TGTGCCAGCAGCCCCCAGGCAGGCTCCTATAATTCACCCCTCCACTTT.

The V and J genes are TRBV7-9 and TRBJ1-2, with D perhaps matching TRBD1 (6 bases). Trimming cost V 5 bases and J 8 bases, with 24 bases left between them. The length of the CDR3 is 16 residues. Germline CDR1 SEHNR, CDR2 FQNEAQ (reference sequence). CDR3 DNA sequence: TGTGCCAGCAGCCTAATGCAGGGGCGCGGGTTTGGCGGCTACACCTTC. The encoded protein is CASSLMQGRGFGGYTF.

This rearrangement joins TRBV19 to TRBJ1-2; TRBD1 aligns across 8 bases. This CDR3 is built from 14 residues. V dropped 5 bases and J dropped 2; count of bases not matched to a gene: 4. Germline CDR1 LNHDA, CDR2 SQIVND (reference sequence). CDR3 loop: CASSEGDRNYGYTF. The CDR3 nucleotides read TGTGCCAGTAGTGAGGGGGACAGGAACTATGGCTACACCTTC. Variable domain in full (rest from reference TRBV19 and TRBJ1-2): DGGITQSPKYLFRKEGQNVTLSCEQNLNHDAMYWYRQDPGQGLRLIYYSQIVNDFQKGDIAEGYSVSREKKESFPLTVTSAQKNPTAFYLCASSEGDRNYGYTFGSGTRLTVV.

This clone appeared a few times. This chain uses TRBV11-2 with TRBJ2-1; D unresolved. The germline V gene encodes CDR1 SGHAT and CDR2 FQNNGV. The V and J ends lost 1 base and 6 bases respectively, with 13 bases between them. This CDR3 has 15 residues. CDR3 sequence: CASSLVSFVANEQFF. DNA for the CDR3: TGTGCCAGCAGCTTAGTGAGTTTTGTGGCCAATGAGCAGTTCTTC.

CDR3 residues: CAISRIGKPQHF. Here the CDR3 DNA reads TGTGCCATCAGCCGGATAGGCAAACCCCAGCATTTT. The chain links TRBV10-3 to TRBJ1-5; D is ambiguous. V was pared by 6 bases and J by 10 bases, with 13 bases between. The CDR3 runs to 12 residues. Looked up from germline, CDR1 is ENHRY and CDR2 is SYGVKD.

V usage is TRBV5-1 and J usage is TRBJ2-7, with 8 bases identical to TRBD2. Trimming cost V 5 bases and J 3 bases; bases outside gene matches: 10. Germline CDR1 SGHRS, CDR2 YFSETQ. The CDR3 loop spans 15 amino acids. The chain's CDR3 is CASRSTSGSFYEQYF. For the CDR3, the DNA is TGCGCCAGCAGGTCTACTAGCGGTAGCTTCTACGAGCAGTACTTC.

The V call is TRBV13, the J call TRBJ1-5, with D perhaps TRBD1 (5 bases). This CDR3 has 15 residues. Germline V gene lookup returns CDR1 PRHDT and CDR2 FYEKMQ (reference sequence). V shed 1 base and J shed 5 bases, with 12 bases lying between them. CDR3 coding DNA: TGTGCCAGCAGCTTAGACCGGGACCTTGATCAGCCCCAGCATTTT. Translating it yields CASSLDRDLDQPQHF.

The chain has TRBV10-3 and TRBJ2-7; D is undetermined. CDR3 length equals 14 residues. The ends were cut back, 0 bases at V and 1 base at J, with 7 bases in the middle. CDR1 and CDR2 from the germline V gene are ENHRY and SYGVKD. CDR3 loop: CAISESSTSYEQYF. DNA for the CDR3: TGTGCCATCAGTGAGTCGAGTACGTCCTACGAGCAGTACTTC.

The chain combines TRBV11-2 with TRBJ1-6; tentative D call: TRBD1 (6 bases). The germline V gene encodes CDR1 SGHAT and CDR2 FQNNGV. Deletions cut 5 bases from V and 7 bases from J, with 21 bases between. This CDR3 spans 17 amino acids. This chain's CDR3 is CASSLRITTGLNSPLHF. DNA of the CDR3: TGTGCCAGCAGCCTACGCATAACCACAGGGTTGAATTCACCCCTCCACTTT.

This chain connects TRBV30 to TRBJ2-2, with 8 bases that match TRBD2. V lost 1 base, J lost 1 base, and 2 bases stayed unmatched. Per germline, CDR1 GTSNPN and CDR2 SVGIG (reference sequence). The CDR3 runs to 15 residues. The CDR3 loop reads CAWSGLAGNTGELFF. CDR3 sequence (DNA): TGTGCCTGGAGTGGCCTAGCGGGGAACACCGGGGAGCTGTTTTTT. Full variable domain (outside the CDR3, taken from reference TRBV30 and TRBJ2-2): SQTIHQWPATLVQPVGSPLSLECTVEGTSNPNLYWYRQAAGRGLQLLFYSVGIGQISSEVPQNLSASRPQDRQFILSSKKLLLSDSGFYLCAWSGLAGNTGELFFGEGSRLTVL.

The chain links TRBV19 to TRBJ1-1; D remains ambiguous. Germline-derived CDR1 and CDR2 are LNHDA and SQIVND (reference sequence). Trimming left V 1 base short and J 8 bases short, with 8 bases between. The CDR3 spans 12 residues. CDR3 in DNA: TGTGCCAGTAGTATAGTTTTAGGCGAAGCTTTCTTT. Its translation is CASSIVLGEAFF.

The chain combines TRBV3-1 (or the pseudogene TRBV3-2) with TRBJ2-5; D may match TRBD1 or TRBD2 (5 bases each). V was shortened by 2 bases and J by 4 bases, with 11 bases between the two germline ends. The CDR3 extends over 14 amino acids. From germline, CDR1 is LGHDT and CDR2 YNNKEL (reference sequence). Written as DNA, the CDR3 is TGTGCCAGCAGCCAATGGGACCGTCGAGAGACCCAGTACTTC. The encoded protein is CASSQWDRRETQYF.

The rearrangement uses TRBV29-1 and TRBJ1-1, with a possible D match to TRBD1 (5 bases). Looked up from germline, CDR1 is SQVTM and CDR2 is ANQGSEA. The CDR3 has 14 amino acids. Trimming removed 6 bases from V and 0 bases from J, with 14 bases in between. The CDR3 nucleotides are TGCAGCGTCGCAGGGAGGATTTTGAACACTGAAGCTTTCTTT. Residues: CSVAGRILNTEAFF.

The rearrangement uses TRBV24-1 and TRBJ2-1; 10 bases fit TRBD2. The CDR3 runs 16 residues. Germline lookup yields CDR1 KGHDR and CDR2 SFDVKD. Losses at the gene ends were 0 bases for V and 4 bases for J; bases not matched to a gene: 2. CDR3 nucleotides: TGTGCCACCAGTGATTTGAGAGCGGGGGGGTACAATGAGCAGTTCTTC. It translates to CATSDLRAGGYNEQFF.

V and J are TRBV25-1 and TRBJ2-7, with a tentative D call TRBD1 (5 bases). This CDR3 has 17 residues. V was trimmed by 0 bases and J by 0 bases, leaving 15 bases between them. Germline loops: CDR1 MGHDK, CDR2 SYGVNS. CDR3 loop: CASSEYKTVKSSYEQYF. CDR3 DNA: TGTGCCAGCAGTGAATATAAGACAGTGAAGAGCTCCTACGAGCAGTACTTC.

The V call is TRBV3-1 (or the pseudogene TRBV3-2), the J call TRBJ1-1; 8 bases line up with TRBD1. Germline CDR1 LGHDT, CDR2 YNNKEL (reference sequence). The length of the CDR3 is 13 residues. J gave up 3 bases and V 4 bases, and 1 base lay outside the gene matches. In nucleotides, the CDR3 is TGTGCCAGCAGCCGGGACAGGTACACTGAAGCTTTCTTT. It is translated as CASSRDRYTEAFF.

This clone came up a few times. The chain combines TRBV6-5 with TRBJ2-2; TRBD2 matches 7 bases. From germline, CDR1 is MNHEY and CDR2 SVGAGI. The CDR3 covers 16 residues. Unmatched junction bases numbered 3, after V lost 2 bases and J lost 0 bases. The CDR3 here is CASSYGGSPNTGELFF. CDR3 in DNA: TGTGCCAGCAGTTACGGCGGGAGTCCGAACACCGGGGAGCTGTTTTTT.

This clone was seen just once. This rearrangement joins TRBV6-5 to TRBJ2-7, with 10 nucleotides matching TRBD1. The CDR3 extends over 15 amino acids. V lost 6 bases to trimming and J lost 2 bases; unmatched junction nucleotides: 7. Germline CDR1 is MNHEY and CDR2 is SVGAGI. CDR3 region: CASSSPGTGAYEQYF. The DNA of the CDR3 is TGTGCCAGCAGCTCCCCAGGGACAGGGGCCTACGAGCAGTACTTC.

The chain links TRBV14 to TRBJ1-1; maybe TRBD1 (6 bases). V lost 0 bases and J 0 bases, leaving 14 bases between the germline ends. The CDR3 has 17 amino acids. Germline V gives CDR1 SGHDN, CDR2 FVKESK. The CDR3 protein is CASSQDTPTGLNTEAFF. The CDR3 DNA follows: TGTGCCAGCAGCCAAGATACCCCTACAGGGTTGAACACTGAAGCTTTCTTT.